The entry below gives a single T cell receptor beta chain sequence along with its context. Its target is unknown. This CDR3 region has 13 residues. The germline V gene has CDR1 LNHDA and CDR2 SQIVND (reference sequence). Trimming shortened V by 10 bases and J by 2 bases, and 13 bases separated the two germline ends. The data belong to a study of Ad26.COV2.S vaccination and SARS-CoV-2 variants. About the research overall: Trial arm assignment for the donor was COV1001 Ad26.COV2.S. Study-level results: Substantial post-vaccination breadth of spike-specific CD8+ and CD4+ T cell responses was reported.

Clones were sequenced by immunoSEQ multiplex PCR, and TCRdb holds only the in-frame ones, with some missing. Of about 440,000 clones in the sample, 87% were seen once. Regarding treatment: approximately 18 received Ad26.COV2.S at low or high dose, single or two shots; 5 received placebo; per-sample allocation not given. It was on day 63 after the first vaccine or placebo injection that samples were taken. The specimen comprised peripheral blood, sampled in a trial of Ad26.COV2.S vaccine versus placebo. The origin of this receptor is a person between 18 and 60 years old who received the Ad26.COV2.S COVID-19 vaccine or a placebo. The chain links TRBV19 to TRBJ2-3; D may be TRBD2 (6 bases). The CDR3 reads CATSAGFTDTQYF. CDR3 DNA: TGTGCCACGTCGGCGGGGTTCACAGATACGCAGTATTTT.